The 2 T cell receptor beta chains in this list originate from one sample, sequenced in a study of cytomegalovirus exposure and HLA in healthy donors. PCR employed 60 Vbeta and 13 Jbeta primers. The repertoire was sequenced with immunoSEQ multiplex PCR; TCRdb's copy has only in-frame clones and lacks some. In total, the table holds more than 30,000 clones. Sequencing was carried out using PBMCs. These receptors were obtained from a middle-aged man in good health and CMV-seropositive.

The chain uses TRBV19 and TRBJ2-1; D unresolved. This CDR3 is built from 14 residues. With 7 bases removed from V and 0 bases from J, the gap between germline ends came to 10 bases. The germline CDR1 and CDR2 sequences are LNHDA and SQIVND (reference sequence). CDR3 sequence: CASKERISYNEQFF. In DNA, the CDR3 is TGTGCCAGTAAGGAGAGGATCTCCTACAATGAGCAGTTCTTC.

The rearrangement uses TRBV19 and TRBJ2-5, with 9 bases fitting TRBD1. Germline CDR1 is LNHDA and CDR2 is SQIVND (reference sequence). There are 13 residues in the CDR3. The junction had 7 bases not matched to a gene; V was cut back by 9 bases and J by 5 bases. The CDR3 DNA follows: TGTGCCAGCTCTACAGGGGGCGCTGAGACCCAGTACTTC. This encodes CASSTGGAETQYF. The variable domain in full, completed from reference TRBV19 and TRBJ2-5, reads DGGITQSPKYLFRKEGQNVTLSCEQNLNHDAMYWYRQDPGQGLRLIYYSQIVNDFQKGDIAEGYSVSREKKESFPLTVTSAQKNPTAFYLCASSTGGAETQYFGPGTRLLVL.